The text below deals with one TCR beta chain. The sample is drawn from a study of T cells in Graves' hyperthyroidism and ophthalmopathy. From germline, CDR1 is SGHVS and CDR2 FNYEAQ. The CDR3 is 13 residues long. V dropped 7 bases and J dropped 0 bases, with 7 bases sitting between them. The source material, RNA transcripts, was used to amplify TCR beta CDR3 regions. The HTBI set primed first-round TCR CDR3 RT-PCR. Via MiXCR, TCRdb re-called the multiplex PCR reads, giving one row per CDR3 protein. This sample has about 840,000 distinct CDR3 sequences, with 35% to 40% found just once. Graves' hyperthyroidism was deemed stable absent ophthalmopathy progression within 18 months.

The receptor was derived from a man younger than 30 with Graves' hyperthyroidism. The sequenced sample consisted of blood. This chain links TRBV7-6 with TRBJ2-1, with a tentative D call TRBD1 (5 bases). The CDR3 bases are TGTGCCAGCAAAGACAGCTCCTACAATGAGCAGTTCTTC. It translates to CASKDSSYNEQFF.